Sequencing of this T cell receptor (beta chain) was carried out in a study of OX40 agonist ivuxolimab in advanced cancers. This clone was observed a single time. Measured with immunoSEQ multiplex PCR; TCRdb has only the in-frame clones, and not every one. The sample has approximately 100,000 clones; about 90% are singletons. The V gene's germline CDR1 is LGHNA and CDR2 YSLEER. The CDR3 length is 16 residues. V gave up 4 bases and J gave up 0 bases; unmatched junction bases: 6. The TCR originated in an adult with an advanced solid tumor such as melanoma, head and neck, liver or kidney cancer. The starting material was CD4+ or CD8+ T cells sorted from blood, obtained in a trial of the OX40 agonist ivuxolimab. The chain recombines TRBV4-3 with TRBJ2-3; 8 bases line up with TRBD1. The CDR3 sequence is CASSPWGQESTDTQYF. The CDR3 nucleotides read TGCGCCAGCAGCCCATGGGGACAGGAAAGCACAGATACGCAGTATTTT.